Shown below are 2 T cell receptor beta chains from a single sample sequenced in a study of regulatory T cells in long-lasting Graves disease. In building TCR beta libraries, iRepertoire HTBI primers were used together with Arm-PCR of CDR3 regions. A single record per CDR3 protein comes from TCRdb applying MiXCR to the multiplex PCR reads. The data hold about 620,000 distinct CDR3 sequences, with about 16% observed a single time. Time point meaning: newly diagnosed GD, antithyroid drugs for less than 3 months. There was RNA extracted from PBMCs, and the TCR library was made from it. This sample was also put to use in a study of T cells in Graves' hyperthyroidism and ophthalmopathy.

The specimen comprised peripheral blood mononuclear cells (PBMCs), sampled at new diagnosis, from a patient treated with antithyroid drugs. These receptor sequences come from a woman in her 30s with Graves disease.

V usage is TRBV29-1 and J usage is TRBJ1-3; D unresolved. With 4 bases removed from V and 1 base from J, the gap between germline ends came to 8 bases. Germline V gene sequence: CDR1 SQVTM, CDR2 ANQGSEA. The CDR3 spans 13 residues. This CDR3 is CSVVFISGNTIYF. Written as DNA, the CDR3 is TGCAGCGTTGTTTTTATTTCTGGAAACACCATATATTTT.

This clonotype appeared a few times. This rearrangement joins TRBV29-1 to TRBJ1-4; D ambiguous. With 8 bases removed from V and 5 bases from J, the gap between germline ends came to 9 bases. Germline CDR1 and CDR2: SQVTM and ANQGSEA. CDR3 length equals 11 residues. The CDR3 here is CSFRLNEKLFF. The CDR3 DNA sequence: TGCAGCTTCCGTCTCAATGAAAAACTGTTTTTT.